These T cell receptor beta chains were read from a single sample in a study of T-cell memory formation after mild COVID-19. A single record per CDR3 protein comes from TCRdb applying MiXCR to the 5' RACE reads. The sample shows hundreds of thousands of distinct CDR3 sequences, around a fifth of them seen only once. Sequencing was carried out using PBMCs or a T cell subset sorted from them (not recorded which). The receptors were sampled from a man between 18 and 35 years old who had mild COVID-19 (a few samples of this study predate the infection). Cell type and time point are not known. Both conserved end residues are trimmed from each CDR3. A clone size is listed for some rows: how often the clone was seen (once, few, many), or a class if it is expanded.

J gene: TRBJ1-1; clone size: few; V gene: TRBV19; CDR3 protein: ASSTRTGSLGAF
J gene: TRBJ2-1; clone size: -; V gene: TRBV6-1; CDR3 protein: ASSETLAGGGNEQF
J gene: TRBJ2-4; clone size: -; V gene: TRBV23-1; CDR3 protein: ASSQPARTSGGLKNIQY
J gene: TRBJ2-6; clone size: few; V gene: TRBV18; CDR3 protein: ASSPASSGANVLT
J gene: TRBJ2-1; clone size: -; V gene: TRBV6-5; CDR3 protein: ASSYSWGSSYNEQF
J gene: TRBJ1-1; clone size: many; V gene: TRBV6-5; CDR3 protein: ASSFDRGNTEAF
J gene: TRBJ1-3; clone size: -; V gene: TRBV11-2; CDR3 protein: ASTQGVSGNTIY
J gene: TRBJ2-2; clone size: -; V gene: TRBV20-1; CDR3 protein: SASRQGPNTGELF
J gene: TRBJ1-2; clone size: few; V gene: TRBV12-3/TRBV12-4; CDR3 protein: ASSLVVPSYGYT
J gene: TRBJ2-5; clone size: few; V gene: TRBV30; CDR3 protein: AWSVEGRLAETQY
J gene: TRBJ2-3; clone size: -; V gene: TRBV4-1; CDR3 protein: ASSQPGGGGLTDTQY
J gene: TRBJ2-1; clone size: -; V gene: TRBV12-3/TRBV12-4; CDR3 protein: ASSLGGRGYNEQF
J gene: TRBJ2-1; clone size: few; V gene: TRBV12-3/TRBV12-4; CDR3 protein: ASSFSRRGLAGGMSSYNEQF
J gene: TRBJ2-5; clone size: -; V gene: TRBV7-2; CDR3 protein: ASSSGVPYETQY
J gene: TRBJ2-5; clone size: -; V gene: TRBV6-5; CDR3 protein: ASSPFDSREETQY
J gene: TRBJ2-5; clone size: many; V gene: TRBV4-1; CDR3 protein: ASSQFPAKETQY
J gene: TRBJ2-3; clone size: -; V gene: TRBV6-6; CDR3 protein: ASNPPGRSTDTQY
J gene: TRBJ2-5; clone size: -; V gene: TRBV7-9; CDR3 protein: ASSWIQGNQETQY
J gene: TRBJ2-3; clone size: -; V gene: TRBV9; CDR3 protein: ASSIQGAVTQY
J gene: TRBJ2-2; clone size: few; V gene: TRBV9; CDR3 protein: ASSPSGGGTGELF
J gene: TRBJ2-3; clone size: -; V gene: TRBV28; CDR3 protein: DSSLRRLDYSGTDTQY
J gene: TRBJ1-4; clone size: -; V gene: TRBV20-1; CDR3 protein: SAIDTSTNEKLF
J gene: TRBJ2-3; clone size: few; V gene: TRBV20-1; CDR3 protein: SAAGISTDTQY
J gene: TRBJ2-6; clone size: -; V gene: TRBV12-3/TRBV12-4; CDR3 protein: ASGIDTGANVLT
J gene: TRBJ1-2; clone size: -; V gene: TRBV6-5; CDR3 protein: ASSRANYGYT
J gene: TRBJ2-5; clone size: -; V gene: TRBV29-1; CDR3 protein: SVTPEQETQY
J gene: TRBJ2-1; clone size: many; V gene: TRBV7-2; CDR3 protein: ASSSSGGAYNEQF
J gene: TRBJ2-2; clone size: few; V gene: TRBV30; CDR3 protein: AWSVIGQGNTGELF
J gene: TRBJ1-1; clone size: -; V gene: TRBV5-1; CDR3 protein: ASSIKQGGEAF
J gene: TRBJ2-1; clone size: few; V gene: TRBV7-2; CDR3 protein: ASSLDGWGAF
J gene: TRBJ2-2; clone size: -; V gene: TRBV18; CDR3 protein: ASSSATGGTNTGELF
J gene: TRBJ2-4; clone size: -; V gene: TRBV27; CDR3 protein: ASSLSGWDNIQY
J gene: TRBJ2-5; clone size: few; V gene: TRBV6-5; CDR3 protein: ASRLTSAQETQY
J gene: TRBJ2-5; clone size: -; V gene: TRBV11-2; CDR3 protein: ASSPPPGQGTQY
J gene: TRBJ2-3; clone size: few; V gene: TRBV12-3/TRBV12-4; CDR3 protein: ASSLGRSIY
J gene: TRBJ1-3; clone size: -; V gene: TRBV10-3; CDR3 protein: AISGQGSSGNTIY
J gene: TRBJ2-4; clone size: -; V gene: TRBV19; CDR3 protein: ASRVSGGVKNIQY
J gene: TRBJ2-1; clone size: many; V gene: TRBV7-2; CDR3 protein: ASSATSGDYNEQF
J gene: TRBJ1-5; clone size: few; V gene: TRBV11-2; CDR3 protein: ASSQGTGAGQPQH
J gene: TRBJ2-3; clone size: -; V gene: TRBV7-3; CDR3 protein: ASSRAGGPDTQY
J gene: TRBJ2-5; clone size: -; V gene: TRBV29-1; CDR3 protein: SVDANQETQY
J gene: TRBJ2-5; clone size: few; V gene: TRBV2; CDR3 protein: ASTGTTSRRPLY
J gene: TRBJ2-7; clone size: many; V gene: TRBV5-1; CDR3 protein: ASSLTSTYEQY
J gene: TRBJ1-2; clone size: -; V gene: TRBV12-3/TRBV12-4; CDR3 protein: ASSLGGAPNYGYT
J gene: TRBJ2-7; clone size: -; V gene: TRBV2; CDR3 protein: ASSYTGGADEQY
J gene: TRBJ1-4; clone size: -; V gene: TRBV4-3; CDR3 protein: ASSLWGGTGNEKLF
J gene: TRBJ1-1; clone size: -; V gene: TRBV4-1; CDR3 protein: ASSQEARVSNTEAF
J gene: TRBJ1-2; clone size: -; V gene: TRBV7-6; CDR3 protein: ASSDPLQPQGYT
J gene: TRBJ2-5; clone size: -; V gene: TRBV27; CDR3 protein: ASSLLGRSQETQY
J gene: TRBJ1-1; clone size: -; V gene: TRBV4-2; CDR3 protein: ASSQVLGGDGNTEAF
J gene: TRBJ1-2; clone size: few; V gene: TRBV12-3/TRBV12-4; CDR3 protein: ASSTGKIANYGYT
J gene: TRBJ2-5; clone size: -; V gene: TRBV15; CDR3 protein: ATGSGYQETQY
J gene: TRBJ1-2; clone size: -; V gene: TRBV9; CDR3 protein: ASSVGTGNFGYT
J gene: TRBJ1-1; clone size: -; V gene: TRBV20-1; CDR3 protein: SARDRTGVDTEAF